Given below is one TCR beta chain in context. The sample belongs to a study of blood T cell repertoires in COVID-19. As for the study in general: Some COVID-19 samples were acute and others convalescent; all came from the United States, Italy and Spain. PBMCs, B-cell-depleted T cells, or T cells were the source of the cDNA or gDNA that made up the material.

Followed over time, Seattle patients had been enrolled while infection was active. This CDR3 contains 17 residues. Per the germline V gene, CDR1 is LNHDA and CDR2 is SQIVND (reference sequence). The V gene lost 3 bases and the J gene lost 1 base, with 16 bases spanning the gap. Original data processing: The assay estimated nucleated cells by amplifying reference gene primers. Measured with immunoSEQ multiplex PCR; TCRdb has only the in-frame clones, and not every one. The DNA gave D and trimming, while V, J and clone size come from that table. The data contain under 200,000 clones, roughly 80% of them seen just once; the ten biggest clones take up around 15%.

The rearrangement joins TRBV19 to TRBJ1-5, with a weak D call TRBD1 (6 bases). Specimen: peripheral blood. The origin of this receptor is a woman in her 70s with COVID-19, enrolled during active disease. As DNA, the CDR3 is TGTGCCAGTAGTATTAGTGGGGGCGACATGAGCAATCAGCCCCAGCATTTT. Amino acid sequence: CASSISGGDMSNQPQHF.